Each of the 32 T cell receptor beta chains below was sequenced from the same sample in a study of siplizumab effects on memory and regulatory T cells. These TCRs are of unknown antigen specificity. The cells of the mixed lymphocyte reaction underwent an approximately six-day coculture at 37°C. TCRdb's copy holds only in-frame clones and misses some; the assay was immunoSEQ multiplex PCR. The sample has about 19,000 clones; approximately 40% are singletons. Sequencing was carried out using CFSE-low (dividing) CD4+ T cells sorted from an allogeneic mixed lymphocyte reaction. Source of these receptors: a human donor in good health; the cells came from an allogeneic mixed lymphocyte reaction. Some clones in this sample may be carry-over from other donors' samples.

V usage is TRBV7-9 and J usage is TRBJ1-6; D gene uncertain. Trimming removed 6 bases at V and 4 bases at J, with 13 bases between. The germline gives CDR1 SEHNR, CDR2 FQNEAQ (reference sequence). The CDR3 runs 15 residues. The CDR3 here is CASSQDGGYNSPLHF. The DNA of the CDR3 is TGTGCCAGCAGTCAGGACGGTGGGTATAATTCACCCCTCCACTTT.

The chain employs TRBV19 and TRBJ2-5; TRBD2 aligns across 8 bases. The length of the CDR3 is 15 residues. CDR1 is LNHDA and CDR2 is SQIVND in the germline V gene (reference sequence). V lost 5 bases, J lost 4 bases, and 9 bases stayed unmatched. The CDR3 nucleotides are TGTGCCAGTAGTCCCTCGGGGGGGGTCTCAGAGACCCAGTACTTC. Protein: CASSPSGGVSETQYF.

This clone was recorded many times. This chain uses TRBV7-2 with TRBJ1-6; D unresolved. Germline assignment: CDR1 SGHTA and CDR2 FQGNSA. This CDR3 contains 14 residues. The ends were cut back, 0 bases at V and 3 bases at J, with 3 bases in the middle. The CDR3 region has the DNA TGTGCCAGCAGCTTAGCTGGCTATAATTCACCCCTCCACTTT. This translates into CASSLAGYNSPLHF.

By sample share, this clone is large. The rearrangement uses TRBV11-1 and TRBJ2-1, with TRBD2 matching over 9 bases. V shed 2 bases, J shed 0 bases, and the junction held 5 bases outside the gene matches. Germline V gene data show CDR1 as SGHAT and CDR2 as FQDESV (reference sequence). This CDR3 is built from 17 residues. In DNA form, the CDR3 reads TGTGCCAGCAGCTTAAGGCTAGCGGGGTACTCCTACAATGAGCAGTTCTTC. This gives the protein CASSLRLAGYSYNEQFF.

This CDR3 reads CASSIRGAGGTQYF. The CDR3 nucleotides read TGTGCCAGCAGTATACGAGGGGCAGGCGGGACGCAGTATTTT. This chain connects TRBV25-1 to TRBJ2-3; D may match TRBD1 or TRBD2 (5 bases each). CDR1 is MGHDK and CDR2 is SYGVNS in the germline V gene. Trimming stripped 5 bases from V and 9 bases from J, with 18 bases between. The CDR3 has 14 amino acids.

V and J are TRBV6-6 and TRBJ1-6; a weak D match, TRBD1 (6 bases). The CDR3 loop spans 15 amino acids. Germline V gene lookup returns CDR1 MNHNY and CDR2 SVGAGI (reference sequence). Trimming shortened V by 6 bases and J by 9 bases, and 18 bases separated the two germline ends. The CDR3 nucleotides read TGTGCCAGCAGGCCCCCGAGCGGGGGGCTTTCACCCCTCCACTTT. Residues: CASRPPSGGLSPLHF.

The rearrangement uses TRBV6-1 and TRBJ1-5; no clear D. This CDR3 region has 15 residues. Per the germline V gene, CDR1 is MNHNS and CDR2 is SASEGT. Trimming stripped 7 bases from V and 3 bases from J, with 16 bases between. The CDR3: CASIRVLGVNQPQHF. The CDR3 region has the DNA TGTGCCAGCATCCGGGTTTTGGGAGTCAATCAGCCCCAGCATTTT.

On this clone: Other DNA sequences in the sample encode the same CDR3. The DNA for the CDR3 is TGTGCCAGCTCTACCCCCCGGGGGGGATCTAACTATGGCTACACCTTC. Residues: CASSTPRGGSNYGYTF. The chain couples TRBV7-8 to TRBJ1-2, with TRBD1 as a possible D gene (5 bases). Trimming shortened V by 8 bases and J by 0 bases, and 19 bases separated the two germline ends. The CDR3 consists of 16 residues. The germline CDR1 and CDR2 sequences are SGHVS and FQNEAQ.

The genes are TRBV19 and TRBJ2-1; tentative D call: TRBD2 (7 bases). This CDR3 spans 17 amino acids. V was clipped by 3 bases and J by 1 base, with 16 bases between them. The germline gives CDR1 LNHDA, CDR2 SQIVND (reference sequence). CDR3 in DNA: TGTGCCAGTAGTATCCTACGGGGGGCAGGTTCCTACAATGAGCAGTTCTTC. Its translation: CASSILRGAGSYNEQFF.

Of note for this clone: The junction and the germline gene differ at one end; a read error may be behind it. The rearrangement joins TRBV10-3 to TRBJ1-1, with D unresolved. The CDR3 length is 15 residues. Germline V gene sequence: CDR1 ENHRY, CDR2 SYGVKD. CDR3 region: CASSYEFISYNEAFF. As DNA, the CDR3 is TGTGCCAGCAGTTACGAGTTTATTAGCTACAATGAAGCTTTCTTT.

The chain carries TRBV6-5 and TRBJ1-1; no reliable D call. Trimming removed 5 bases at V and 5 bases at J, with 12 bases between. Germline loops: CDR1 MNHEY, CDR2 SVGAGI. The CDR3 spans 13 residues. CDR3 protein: CASSVGEMTEAFF. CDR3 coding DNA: TGTGCCAGCAGTGTTGGGGAGATGACTGAAGCTTTCTTT.

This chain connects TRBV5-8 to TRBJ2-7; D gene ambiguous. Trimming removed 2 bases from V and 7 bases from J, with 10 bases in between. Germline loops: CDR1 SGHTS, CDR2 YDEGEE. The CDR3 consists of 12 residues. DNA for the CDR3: TGTGCCAGCAGCTTTGGTTACGGGGAGCAGTACTTC. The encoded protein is CASSFGYGEQYF.

The CDR3, as DNA: TGTGCCAGCAGCGTAGGTCTACAGTACTATGGCTACACCTTC. Residues: CASSVGLQYYGYTF. The gene calls are TRBV9 and TRBJ1-2; D gene uncertain. This CDR3 contains 14 residues. V gave up 0 bases and J gave up 3 bases, with 9 bases separating them. The V gene's germline CDR1 is SGDLS and CDR2 YYNGEE.

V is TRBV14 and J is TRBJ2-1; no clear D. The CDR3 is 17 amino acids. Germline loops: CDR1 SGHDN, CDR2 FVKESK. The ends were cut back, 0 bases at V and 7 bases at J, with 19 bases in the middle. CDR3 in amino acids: CASSQDRANGFFNEQFF. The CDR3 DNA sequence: TGTGCCAGCAGCCAAGATCGGGCCAACGGGTTTTTTAATGAGCAGTTCTTC.

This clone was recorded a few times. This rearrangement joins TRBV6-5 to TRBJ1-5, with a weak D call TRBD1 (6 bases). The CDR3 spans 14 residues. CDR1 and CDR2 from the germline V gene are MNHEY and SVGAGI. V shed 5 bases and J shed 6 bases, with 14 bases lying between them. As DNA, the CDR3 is TGTGCCAGCAGTAGGGCAGGGGCACCTCAGCCCCAGCATTTT. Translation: CASSRAGAPQPQHF.

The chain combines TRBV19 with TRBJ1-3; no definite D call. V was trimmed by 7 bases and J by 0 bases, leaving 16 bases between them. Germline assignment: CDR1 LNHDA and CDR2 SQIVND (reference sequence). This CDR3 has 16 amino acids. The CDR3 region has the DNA TGTGCCAGTACCATTTCGAGTACTAACTCTGGAAACACCATATATTTT. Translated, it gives CASTISSTNSGNTIYF.

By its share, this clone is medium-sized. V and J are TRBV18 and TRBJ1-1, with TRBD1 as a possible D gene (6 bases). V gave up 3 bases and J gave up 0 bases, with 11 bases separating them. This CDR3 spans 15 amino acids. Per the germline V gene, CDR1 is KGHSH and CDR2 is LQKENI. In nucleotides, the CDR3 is TGTGCCAGCTCACCCTTGGACAGTTTGAACACTGAAGCTTTCTTT. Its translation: CASSPLDSLNTEAFF.

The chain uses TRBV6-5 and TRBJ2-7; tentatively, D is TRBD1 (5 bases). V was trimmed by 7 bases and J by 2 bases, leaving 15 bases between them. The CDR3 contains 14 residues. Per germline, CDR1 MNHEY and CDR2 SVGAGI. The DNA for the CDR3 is TGTGCCAGCACCCCAGGCCAGGGCCCCTACGAGCAGTACTTC. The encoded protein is CASTPGQGPYEQYF.

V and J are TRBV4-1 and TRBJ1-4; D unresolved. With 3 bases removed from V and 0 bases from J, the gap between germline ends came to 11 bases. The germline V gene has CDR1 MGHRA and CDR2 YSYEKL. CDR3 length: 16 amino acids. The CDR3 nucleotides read TGCGCCAGCAGCCACCTATGGCGAACAACTAATGAAAAACTGTTTTTT. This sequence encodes CASSHLWRTTNEKLFF.

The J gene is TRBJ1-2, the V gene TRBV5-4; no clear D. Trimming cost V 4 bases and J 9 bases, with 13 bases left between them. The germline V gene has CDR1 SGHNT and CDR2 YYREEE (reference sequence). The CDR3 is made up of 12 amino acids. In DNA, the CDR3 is TGTGCCAGCAGCCAGGACCTTCTGAGCTACACCTTC. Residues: CASSQDLLSYTF.

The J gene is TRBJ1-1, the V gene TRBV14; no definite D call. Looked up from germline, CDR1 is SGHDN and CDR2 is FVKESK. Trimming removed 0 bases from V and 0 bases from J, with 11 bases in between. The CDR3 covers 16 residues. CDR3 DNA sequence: TGTGCCAGCAGCCAAGACTTCGGGAATTTGAACACTGAAGCTTTCTTT. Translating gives CASSQDFGNLNTEAFF. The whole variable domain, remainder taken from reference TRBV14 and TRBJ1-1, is EAGVTQFPSHSVIEKGQTVTLRCDPISGHDNLYWYRRVMGKEIKFLLHFVKESKQDESGMPNNRFLAERTGGTYSTLKVQPAELEDSGVYFCASSQDFGNLNTEAFFGQGTRLTVV.

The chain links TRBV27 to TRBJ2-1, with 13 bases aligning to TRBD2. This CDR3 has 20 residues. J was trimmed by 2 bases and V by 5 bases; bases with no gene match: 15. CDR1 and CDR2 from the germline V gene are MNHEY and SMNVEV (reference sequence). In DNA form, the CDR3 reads TGTGCCAGCAGTCAAACCGGGACTAGCGGGATGGGTCTCGCCTACAATGAGCAGTTCTTC. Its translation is CASSQTGTSGMGLAYNEQFF.

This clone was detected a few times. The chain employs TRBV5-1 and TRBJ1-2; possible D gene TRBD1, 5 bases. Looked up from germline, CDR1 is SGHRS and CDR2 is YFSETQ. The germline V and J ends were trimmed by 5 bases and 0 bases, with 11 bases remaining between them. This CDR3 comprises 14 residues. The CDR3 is CASRRWGTNYGYTF. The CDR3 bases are TGCGCCAGCAGAAGGTGGGGGACTAACTATGGCTACACCTTC.

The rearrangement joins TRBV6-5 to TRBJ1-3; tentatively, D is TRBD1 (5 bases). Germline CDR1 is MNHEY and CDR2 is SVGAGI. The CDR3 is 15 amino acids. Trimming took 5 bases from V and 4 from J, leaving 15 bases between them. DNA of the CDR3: TGTGCCAGCAGTGCAGGGATCGCGGCGGGAAACACCATATATTTT. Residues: CASSAGIAAGNTIYF.

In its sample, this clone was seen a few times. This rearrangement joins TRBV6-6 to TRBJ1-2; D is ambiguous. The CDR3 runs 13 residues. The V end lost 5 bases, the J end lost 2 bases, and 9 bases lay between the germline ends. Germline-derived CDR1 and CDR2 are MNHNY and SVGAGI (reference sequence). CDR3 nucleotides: TGTGCCAGCAGTGCCCTTCGGAACTATGGCTACACCTTC. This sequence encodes CASSALRNYGYTF.

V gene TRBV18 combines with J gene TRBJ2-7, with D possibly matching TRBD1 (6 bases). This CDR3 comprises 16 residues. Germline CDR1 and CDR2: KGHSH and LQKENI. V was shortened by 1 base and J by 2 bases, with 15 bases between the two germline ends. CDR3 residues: CASSPRGQAGAYEQYF. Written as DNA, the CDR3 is TGTGCCAGCTCACCACGGGGGCAGGCGGGCGCCTACGAGCAGTACTTC.

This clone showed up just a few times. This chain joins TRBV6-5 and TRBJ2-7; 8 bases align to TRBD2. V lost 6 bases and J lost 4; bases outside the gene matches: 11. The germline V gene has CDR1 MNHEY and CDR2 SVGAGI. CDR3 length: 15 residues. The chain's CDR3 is CASRWYREGNYEQYF. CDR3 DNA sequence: TGTGCCAGCAGGTGGTACCGGGAGGGCAATTACGAGCAGTACTTC.

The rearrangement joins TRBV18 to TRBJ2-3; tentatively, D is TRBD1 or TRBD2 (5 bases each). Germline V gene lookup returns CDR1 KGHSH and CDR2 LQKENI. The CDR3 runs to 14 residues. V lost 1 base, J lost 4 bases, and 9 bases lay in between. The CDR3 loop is CASSPQEGPDTQYF. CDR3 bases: TGTGCCAGCTCACCACAAGAGGGACCAGATACGCAGTATTTT.

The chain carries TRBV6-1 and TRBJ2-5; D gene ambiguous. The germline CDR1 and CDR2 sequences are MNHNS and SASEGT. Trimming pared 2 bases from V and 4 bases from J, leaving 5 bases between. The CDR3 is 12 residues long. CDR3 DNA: TGTGCCAGCAGTGAACAGTTAGAGACCCAGTACTTC. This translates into CASSEQLETQYF.

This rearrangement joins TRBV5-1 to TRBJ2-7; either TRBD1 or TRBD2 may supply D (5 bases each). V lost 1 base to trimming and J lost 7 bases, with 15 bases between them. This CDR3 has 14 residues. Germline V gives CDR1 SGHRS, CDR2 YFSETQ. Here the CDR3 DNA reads TGCGCCAGCAGCTTGTTGGCAGGGCCGGGGGAGCAGTACTTC. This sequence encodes CASSLLAGPGEQYF.

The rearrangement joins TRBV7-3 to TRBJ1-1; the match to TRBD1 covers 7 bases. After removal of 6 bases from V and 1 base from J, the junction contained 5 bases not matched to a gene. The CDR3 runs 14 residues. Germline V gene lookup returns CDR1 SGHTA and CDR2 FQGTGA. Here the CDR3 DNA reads TGTGCCAGCAGGGGGGGACAGACGAACACTGAAGCTTTCTTT. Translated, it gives CASRGGQTNTEAFF.

DNA of the CDR3: TGTGCCAGTAGTTCCCGGGGACTAGCGGGAGGAAACGAGCAGTACTTC. Translated, it gives CASSSRGLAGGNEQYF. The chain joins TRBV19 to TRBJ2-7; 15 positions match TRBD2. Losses at the gene ends were 5 bases for V and 5 bases for J; bases not matched to a gene: 7. The CDR3 is 16 amino acids. Germline CDR1 is LNHDA and CDR2 is SQIVND (reference sequence).